The 15 T cell receptor beta chains listed next were all sequenced from one sample in a study of CD8+CD57+ T cells in acquired aplastic anemia. Researchers used genomic DNA as the template to profile TCR beta VDJ and CDR3. Each CDR3 protein gets one entry after TCRdb re-called the reads with MiXCR. Seen here are under 250,000 distinct CDR3 sequences, 30% to 40% observed once, and the top ten hold around 1.1%. Sequencing was performed on sorted CD4+, CD8+, or CD8+CD57+ T cells (not recorded which) from PBMCs. The source is a human donor in good health, serving as a control.

Points on this clonotype: Being one base from a much bigger clone, this may be a read error. The chain recombines TRBV15 with TRBJ2-1, with D perhaps TRBD1 (6 bases). Germline CDR1 and CDR2: LNHNV and YYDKDF (reference sequence). The CDR3 loop spans 15 amino acids. For the CDR3, the DNA is TGTGCCAGCAGCGAGGGACACGAGTTCTACAATGAGCAGTTCTTC. Amino acids: CASSEGHEFYNEQFF.

The table lists this clonotype with many counts. V gene TRBV5-5 combines with J gene TRBJ2-7, with 8 bases aligning to TRBD1. The CDR3 extends over 15 amino acids. Germline V gene data show CDR1 as SGHKS and CDR2 as YYEKEE (reference sequence). The V and J ends lost 3 bases and 2 bases, in that order; junction bases with no gene match: 7. The CDR3 reads CASSSTKQGAYEQYF. The CDR3 coding sequence is TGTGCCAGCAGCTCTACCAAACAGGGGGCCTACGAGCAGTACTTC.

The chain links TRBV27 to TRBJ2-7, with 8 bases fitting TRBD1. Germline values: CDR1 MNHEY, CDR2 SMNVEV (reference sequence). The ends lost 6 bases at V and 12 bases at J; junction bases unmatched: 22. The CDR3 covers 16 residues. CDR3 loop: CASRVSAWTGYFFLYF. CDR3 DNA sequence: TGTGCCAGCAGAGTTTCGGCCTGGACAGGGTATTTTTTCTTGTACTTC.

The CDR3 spells CSVHTSSYEQYF. In DNA form, the CDR3 reads TGCAGCGTTCACACAAGCTCCTACGAGCAGTACTTC. The chain recombines TRBV29-1 with TRBJ2-7; no clear D. CDR1 is SQVTM and CDR2 is ANQGSEA in the germline V gene. This CDR3 is built from 12 residues. Trimming shortened V by 5 bases and J by 0 bases, and 8 bases separated the two germline ends.

This clonotype was counted a few times. V gene TRBV5-4 combines with J gene TRBJ2-5, with unresolved D. Germline CDR1 is SGHNT and CDR2 is YYREEE (reference sequence). The V end was cut by 1 base, the J end by 2 bases, with 12 bases between. This CDR3 is built from 15 residues. CDR3: CASSLRKNQQETQYF. The CDR3 DNA follows: TGTGCCAGCAGCTTGCGTAAAAATCAGCAAGAGACCCAGTACTTC.

Ten or more counts support this clonotype. The chain uses TRBV6-1 and TRBJ1-6, with 8 bases matching TRBD1. The CDR3 runs 15 residues. With 6 bases clipped from V and 9 bases from J, the junction kept 10 bases outside the gene matches. Germline assignment: CDR1 MNHNS and CDR2 SASEGT. The CDR3 protein is CASRSQGASGSPLHF. CDR3 DNA sequence: TGTGCCAGCAGGTCCCAGGGGGCGAGTGGTTCACCCCTCCACTTT.

CDR3 region: CSVQKDRTYGYTF. Written as DNA, the CDR3 is TGCAGCGTGCAAAAGGACAGGACCTATGGCTACACCTTC. The chain links TRBV29-1 to TRBJ1-2; TRBD1 agrees at 7 bases. Germline V gene lookup returns CDR1 SQVTM and CDR2 ANQGSEA. V trimming: 6 bases; J trimming: 4 bases; junction bases outside the gene matches: 8. The CDR3 covers 13 residues.

This clonotype was seen many times. The J gene is TRBJ2-7, the V gene TRBV20-1; possibly TRBD1 for D (6 bases). V shed 5 bases and J shed 2 bases, with 16 bases lying between them. Germline lookup yields CDR1 DFQATT and CDR2 SNEGSKA (reference sequence). The CDR3 is made up of 14 amino acids. Here the CDR3 reads CSAALDSKPYEQYF. The CDR3 coding sequence is TGCAGTGCTGCCCTGGACAGCAAACCCTACGAGCAGTACTTC.

The chain has TRBV30 and TRBJ1-5; D perhaps matches TRBD1 (5 bases). This CDR3 is built from 14 residues. The germline gives CDR1 GTSNPN, CDR2 SVGIG (reference sequence). CDR3 DNA: TGTCCCGGGAGGGTGTCGGGGCGCAATCAGCCCCAGCATTTT. It encodes CPGRVSGRNQPQHF. The whole variable domain, filled in from reference TRBV30 and TRBJ1-5, reads SQTIHQWPATLVQPVGSPLSLECTVEGTSNPNLYWYRQAAGRGLQLLFYSVGIGQISSEVPQNLSASRPQDRQFILSSKKLLLSDSGFYLCPGRVSGRNQPQHFGDGTRLSIL.

This clonotype came up many times. This chain uses TRBV20-1 with TRBJ1-1; 8 bases match TRBD1. This CDR3 contains 14 residues. Germline V gene data show CDR1 as DFQATT and CDR2 as SNEGSKA (reference sequence). J was trimmed by 7 bases and V by 5 bases; bases with no gene match: 12. The CDR3 nucleotides are TGCAGTGCTCGGGACAGGAAAGCGGGGCTTGAAGCTTTCTTT. This translates into CSARDRKAGLEAFF.

The chain combines TRBV6-5 with TRBJ1-2; D is possibly TRBD1 (5 bases). The CDR3 has 15 amino acids. V was trimmed by 1 base and J by 0 bases, leaving 9 bases between them. The germline CDR1 and CDR2 sequences are MNHEY and SVGAGI. CDR3 in amino acids: CASSYYGTANYGYTF. CDR3 DNA sequence: TGTGCCAGCAGTTACTACGGGACGGCTAACTATGGCTACACCTTC.

This clonotype was detected ten times or more. The V and J genes are TRBV2 and TRBJ1-1; a weak D match, TRBD1 (5 bases). V was shortened by 4 bases and J by 4 bases, with 13 bases between the two germline ends. This CDR3 region has 14 residues. CDR1 SNHLY and CDR2 FYNNEI come from the germline V gene. The CDR3, as DNA: TGTGCCAGCAGTGGTGTCAGGGTGAGCACTGAAGCTTTCTTT. Protein: CASSGVRVSTEAFF.

Turning to this clonotype: Mismatch with germline at one junction end may stem from a read error. This rearrangement joins TRBV28 to TRBJ2-7; D call uncertain. The germline CDR1 and CDR2 sequences are MDHEN and SYDVKM. The CDR3 consists of 14 residues. This CDR3 reads CASITPGRPYEQYF. The CDR3 DNA follows: TGTGCTAGCATAACGCCAGGACGGCCCTACGAGCAGTACTTC.

This clonotype was picked up many times. The chain employs TRBV25-1 and TRBJ2-2, with 12 bases that match TRBD2. The junction had 14 bases not matched to a gene; V was cut back by 4 bases and J by 5 bases. This CDR3 is 19 amino acids long. Germline CDR1 MGHDK, CDR2 SYGVNS. CDR3 loop: CASSGIGLAGGFFTGELFF. CDR3 in DNA: TGTGCCAGCAGTGGAATAGGGCTAGCGGGGGGGTTCTTTACCGGGGAGCTGTTTTTT.

The chain employs TRBV10-3 and TRBJ2-7, with 10 bases aligning to TRBD1. This CDR3 contains 13 residues. Germline lookup yields CDR1 ENHRY and CDR2 SYGVKD. Losses at the gene ends were 6 bases for V and 3 bases for J; bases not matched to a gene: 2. The CDR3 DNA follows: TGTGCCATCAGGGGGACAGGGGACTACGAGCAGTACTTC. Translating gives CAIRGTGDYEQYF.